A selection of T cell receptor beta chains follows, all from one sample in a study of blood T cell repertoires in COVID-19. Assay used: immunoSEQ multiplex PCR; TCRdb lists only in-frame clones, some missing. The data contain approximately 100,000 clones, roughly 82% of them singletons. Sequencing used peripheral blood. The source is a man in his fifties or sixties with acute or convalescent COVID-19. CDR3s include the opening cysteine and the closing phenylalanine or tryptophan. A D gene is named only where the DNA matches it firmly. Size is omitted from some rows. Given values are once, few, many or a class for expanded clones.

v_gene: TRBV28
d_gene: TRBD1
j_gene: TRBJ2-1
abundance: .
CDR3nt: TGTGCCAGCAGTTCGCAGGGGGCGGCCAATGAGCAGTTCTTC
CDR3aa: CASSSQGAANEQFF

v_gene: TRBV14
d_gene: .
j_gene: TRBJ2-1
abundance: .
CDR3nt: TGTGCCAGCAACAAAAGGTCCGGGATGACCTACAATGAGCAGTTCTTC
CDR3aa: CASNKRSGMTYNEQFF

v_gene: TRBV19
d_gene: .
j_gene: TRBJ1-1
abundance: few
CDR3nt: TGTGCCAGTATTTCAGGGGATGGTTCGAACACTGAAGCTTTCTTT
CDR3aa: CASISGDGSNTEAFF

v_gene: TRBV5-4
d_gene: TRBD1
j_gene: TRBJ2-7
abundance: .
CDR3nt: TGTGCCAGCAGCCTGACAGGGAAAGACTCCTACGAGCAGTACTTC
CDR3aa: CASSLTGKDSYEQYF

v_gene: TRBV12-3/TRBV12-4
d_gene: .
j_gene: TRBJ2-1
abundance: .
CDR3nt: TGTGCCAGCAGTTTTCCAGGAAATGAGCAGTTCTTC
CDR3aa: CASSFPGNEQFF

v_gene: TRBV27
d_gene: .
j_gene: TRBJ1-2
abundance: .
CDR3nt: TGTGCCAGCAGTTTAGGGCCGATCTATGGCTACACCTTC
CDR3aa: CASSLGPIYGYTF

v_gene: TRBV3-1/TRBV3-2
d_gene: .
j_gene: TRBJ1-1
abundance: .
CDR3nt: TGTGCCAGCAGCCAAGCGGCCAGGGAAGCTTTCTTT
CDR3aa: CASSQAAREAFF

v_gene: TRBV4-3
d_gene: TRBD1
j_gene: TRBJ2-7
abundance: .
CDR3nt: TGCGCCAGCAGCCAAGATTTGGACAGGGACTACGAGCAGTACTTC
CDR3aa: CASSQDLDRDYEQYF

v_gene: TRBV6-8
d_gene: TRBD2
j_gene: TRBJ2-1
abundance: .
CDR3nt: TGTGCCAGCAGTTACTCGAAAGGCGGGGGGAACTACATTCGGTTGTGTGAGCAGTTCTTC
CDR3aa: CASSYSKGGGNYIRLCEQFF

v_gene: TRBV3-1/TRBV3-2
d_gene: TRBD1
j_gene: TRBJ2-1
abundance: .
CDR3nt: TGTGCCAGCAGCCAAGATTGGGGGGACAGGGAGTTCTTC
CDR3aa: CASSQDWGDREFF

v_gene: TRBV27
d_gene: .
j_gene: TRBJ1-1
abundance: .
CDR3nt: TGTGCCAGCAGTTTAGCCTCGGGGATCACTGAAGCTTTCTTT
CDR3aa: CASSLASGITEAFF

v_gene: TRBV7-2
d_gene: TRBD2
j_gene: TRBJ2-1
abundance: once
CDR3nt: TGTGCCAGCAGCTTACTCCCACTAGCGGGGGGCGAGTTCTTC
CDR3aa: CASSLLPLAGGEFF

v_gene: TRBV7-2
d_gene: TRBD1
j_gene: TRBJ1-1
abundance: .
CDR3nt: TGTGCCAGCAGCTACGGACAGGGACTGAGGGCTTTCTTT
CDR3aa: CASSYGQGLRAFF

v_gene: TRBV6-4
d_gene: .
j_gene: TRBJ1-2
abundance: once
CDR3nt: TGTGCCAGCAGTGACTCCGGGTTCGGGGGCTACACCTTC
CDR3aa: CASSDSGFGGYTF

v_gene: TRBV5-1
d_gene: TRBD1
j_gene: TRBJ1-1
abundance: .
CDR3nt: TGCGCCAGCAGCCGCGGGACAGAGAACACTGAAGCTTTCTTT
CDR3aa: CASSRGTENTEAFF

v_gene: TRBV7-9
d_gene: .
j_gene: TRBJ2-5
abundance: .
CDR3nt: TGTGCCAGCAGCCTAGAGCGGGAGACCCAGTACTTC
CDR3aa: CASSLERETQYF

v_gene: TRBV27
d_gene: .
j_gene: TRBJ1-4
abundance: .
CDR3nt: TGTGCCAGCAGTCCAAAAACCGGGACACATAATGAAAAACTGTTTTTT
CDR3aa: CASSPKTGTHNEKLFF

v_gene: TRBV7-9
d_gene: .
j_gene: TRBJ2-1
abundance: .
CDR3nt: TGTGCCAGCAGCCCAGGGTGGGATGAGCAGTTCTTC
CDR3aa: CASSPGWDEQFF

v_gene: TRBV5-8
d_gene: .
j_gene: TRBJ2-5
abundance: .
CDR3nt: TGTGCCAGCAGCTTGCCAGGCCCCCGTGAGACCCAGTACTTC
CDR3aa: CASSLPGPRETQYF

v_gene: TRBV27
d_gene: TRBD2
j_gene: TRBJ2-3
abundance: .
CDR3nt: TGTGCCAGCAGTTTCCACACTATAGCGGGGGCAAGCACAGATACGCAGTATTTT
CDR3aa: CASSFHTIAGASTDTQYF

v_gene: TRBV18
d_gene: .
j_gene: TRBJ1-1
abundance: .
CDR3nt: TGTGCCAGCTCATTTCAAGGGGGTAGCACTGAAGCTTTCTTT
CDR3aa: CASSFQGGSTEAFF

v_gene: TRBV15
d_gene: TRBD1
j_gene: TRBJ1-2
abundance: .
CDR3nt: TGTGCCACCAGCCGACGACAGGGATCCTATGGCTACACCTTC
CDR3aa: CATSRRQGSYGYTF

v_gene: TRBV2
d_gene: TRBD1
j_gene: TRBJ1-1
abundance: .
CDR3nt: TGTGCCACCAAACCGGACAGGGAGAACACTGAAGCTTTCTTT
CDR3aa: CATKPDRENTEAFF

v_gene: TRBV7-9
d_gene: .
j_gene: TRBJ2-1
abundance: .
CDR3nt: TGTGCCAGCAGCCTGTGGCAGGTCCCAAACAATGAGCAGTTCTTC
CDR3aa: CASSLWQVPNNEQFF

v_gene: TRBV27
d_gene: .
j_gene: TRBJ2-1
abundance: .
CDR3nt: TGTGCCAGCAGAACACCAGGGCAGGAACCAAAAAAAAACAATGAGCAGTTCTTC
CDR3aa: CASRTPGQEPKKNNEQFF

v_gene: TRBV12-5
d_gene: TRBD1
j_gene: TRBJ1-1
abundance: .
CDR3nt: TGTGCTAGTGGCCCCTCCGGGACAGGGGCCCCGCGAGCTTTCTTT
CDR3aa: CASGPSGTGAPRAFF

v_gene: TRBV2
d_gene: TRBD1
j_gene: TRBJ1-1
abundance: few
CDR3nt: TGTGCCAGCACTGCCGGGACAGCCAACACTGAAGCTTTCTTT
CDR3aa: CASTAGTANTEAFF

v_gene: TRBV29-1
d_gene: TRBD1
j_gene: TRBJ1-3
abundance: .
CDR3nt: TGCAGCGTTGAAGTCCGGCAGGGGGGCTCTGGAAACACCATATATTTT
CDR3aa: CSVEVRQGGSGNTIYF

v_gene: TRBV19
d_gene: .
j_gene: TRBJ2-1
abundance: .
CDR3nt: TGTGCCAGTAGTATAGGCCCTTTGGAGAACAATGAGCAGTTCTTC
CDR3aa: CASSIGPLENNEQFF

v_gene: TRBV6-2/TRBV6-3
d_gene: .
j_gene: TRBJ2-7
abundance: .
CDR3nt: TGTGCCAGCAGTTATATCGTAGGGGGATTTACCTACGAGCAGTACTTC
CDR3aa: CASSYIVGGFTYEQYF